Listed here is a single T cell receptor beta chain. In germline, CDR1 is SGHRS, CDR2 YFSETQ. CDR3 length equals 16 residues. V shed 4 bases, J shed 4 bases, and the junction held 9 bases outside the gene matches. Libraries were prepared by immunoSEQ multiplex PCR; TCRdb keeps only in-frame clonotypes and omits some of them. The table records approximately 450,000 clones, 85% to 90% of them present only once. Ages ranged from about 18 to 89 years, with residence in 20 to 30 US areas. The data are from a study of blood T cell repertoires in COVID-19. In the study overall: The analysed material was cDNA or gDNA that came from T cells, B-cell-depleted T cells, or PBMCs.

The specimen sequenced was PBMCs or T cells enriched from blood (not recorded which). V usage is TRBV5-1 and J usage is TRBJ2-2; 8 nucleotides line up with TRBD1. The sequence was obtained from a man aged 25 to 40 who had recovered from COVID-19. DNA for the CDR3: TGCGCCAGCAGCCCCGGACAGGGAGGCCCCACCGGGGAGCTGTTTTTT. It is translated as CASSPGQGGPTGELFF.